Below, 10 T cell receptor beta chains from the same sample are listed, as sequenced in a study of prognosis after radiotherapy for stage I lung cancer. Genomic DNA served as the source from which two-round multiplex PCR generated TCR beta CDR3 amplicons. Primers specific to each TRBV and TRBJ gene drove first-round PCR. Each CDR3 protein is one row after TCRdb ran MiXCR on the multiplex PCR reads. The table includes about 31,000 distinct CDR3 sequences, 25% to 40% detected once. The sample was PBMCs, taken before or after stereotactic body radiation therapy (not recorded which). The origin of the receptors is a donor aged 50 or older with non-small cell lung cancer.

A few counts support this clonotype. A far larger clone lies a single base away; this is likely a read error. The V call is TRBV6-2 or TRBV6-3, the J call TRBJ2-7; 7 bases line up with TRBD2. Germline V lookup: CDR1 MNHEY, CDR2 SVGEGT. The J segment lost 0 bases and the V segment lost 5 bases, leaving 10 bases of the junction unmatched. The CDR3 is made up of 16 amino acids. CDR3 in amino acids: CASSETLGGSSYEQYF. CDR3 DNA sequence: TGTGCCAGCAGTGAAACGCTGGGCGGGAGCTCCTACGAGCAGTACTTC.

This clonotype has at least ten counts. This rearrangement joins TRBV28 to TRBJ1-3; D is undetermined. The CDR3 loop spans 16 amino acids. The V end lost 0 bases, the J end lost 0 bases, and 9 bases lay between the germline ends. Germline loops: CDR1 MDHEN, CDR2 SYDVKM. The chain's CDR3 is CASSLWRVDSGNTIYF. The CDR3 DNA follows: TGTGCCAGCAGTTTATGGCGAGTAGACTCTGGAAACACCATATATTTT.

This clonotype was counted many times. The chain uses TRBV7-9 and TRBJ2-5; D call uncertain. This CDR3 is built from 11 residues. Trimming took 5 bases from V and 2 from J, leaving 3 bases between them. Germline V gene sequence: CDR1 SEHNR, CDR2 FQNEAQ (reference sequence). CDR3 bases: TGTGCCAGCAGCGTTCAAGAGACCCAGTACTTC. Encoded protein: CASSVQETQYF.

This clonotype came up many times. Just one base apart from a much larger clone, this may be a read error. The chain recombines TRBV27 with TRBJ2-1; weak D call: TRBD1 (6 bases). The CDR3 sequence is 15 residues long. From germline, CDR1 is MNHEY and CDR2 SMNVEV (reference sequence). The CDR3 region is CASSLVQGLYNEQLF. The CDR3 nucleotides are TGTGCCAGCAGTTTGGTACAGGGTTTGTACAATGAGCAGCTCTTC.

This clonotype was recorded many times. The chain has TRBV7-9 and TRBJ1-1; 9 bases map to TRBD1. In germline, CDR1 is SEHNR, CDR2 FQNEAQ (reference sequence). The CDR3 length is 18 residues. The J segment lost 3 bases and the V segment lost 5 bases, leaving 16 bases of the junction unmatched. The CDR3 loop reads CASSPNLRHRGRDTEAFF. DNA for the CDR3: TGTGCCAGCAGCCCCAACTTACGGCACAGGGGGCGCGACACTGAAGCTTTCTTT.

This clonotype appeared many times. The chain combines TRBV13 with TRBJ2-1, with TRBD1 matching 10 bases. Per germline, CDR1 PRHDT and CDR2 FYEKMQ (reference sequence). The V segment lost 0 bases and the J segment 3 bases; nucleotides outside the gene matches: 8. The CDR3 spans 18 residues. The CDR3 DNA reads TGTGCCAGCAGCTTAGGCGGGACCGGGACAGGGGACTACAATGAGCAGTTCTTC. This gives the protein CASSLGGTGTGDYNEQFF.

Comment on this clonotype: A much larger clonotype is one base distant, so this may be a read error. V usage is TRBV30 and J usage is TRBJ2-2; 7 bases fit TRBD2. The germline V gene encodes CDR1 GTSNPN and CDR2 SVGIG (reference sequence). CDR3 length equals 15 residues. V was clipped by 5 bases and J by 2 bases; unmatched bases: 8. For the CDR3, the DNA is TGTGCCTGGGGCGGACCAGCGGGAAACACCGGGGAGCTGTTTTTT. This codes for CAWGGPAGNTGELFF.

This clonotype was picked up one time. The rearrangement uses TRBV7-4 and TRBJ1-1; D unclear. Trimming cost V 3 bases and J 5 bases, with 22 bases left between them. Germline values: CDR1 SGHVT, CDR2 SQSDAQ. The CDR3 is 17 amino acids. CDR3 amino acids: CASSFELPAGYSTEAFF. CDR3 DNA sequence: TGTGCCAGCAGCTTCGAACTCCCCGCCGGATACTCTACTGAAGCTTTCTTT.

This clonotype was detected many times. DNA for the CDR3: TGTGCCAGCAGCCGACGGGGGGGGGCTTACGAGCAGTACTTC. Translation gives CASSRRGGAYEQYF. The chain recombines TRBV6-1 with TRBJ2-7, with 8 bases lining up with TRBD2. Trimming at V came to 6 bases and at J to 4 bases, leaving 8 bases not matched to a gene. The CDR3 runs 14 residues. Germline-derived CDR1 and CDR2 are MNHNS and SASEGT.

This clonotype has a count of ten or more. The chain links TRBV7-3 to TRBJ1-6, with D unclear. The V end lost 3 bases, the J end lost 5 bases, and 5 bases lay between the germline ends. The CDR3 is 13 amino acids. Germline V lookup: CDR1 SGHTA, CDR2 FQGTGA. The CDR3 sequence: CASSLDNNSPLHF. CDR3 in DNA: TGTGCCAGCAGCTTGGATAATAATTCACCCCTCCACTTT.